Listed below are T cell receptor beta chains from one sample, sequenced in a study of T-cell reconstitution after alpha-beta-depleted transplantation in children. Each CDR3 protein gets one entry after TCRdb re-called the PCR reads with MiXCR. The top ten hold 0.9% to 1.2% of the sample, which has hundreds of thousands of distinct CDR3 sequences, roughly 15% seen once. Sequenced here: PBMCs from the stem cell graft donor, sampled from the stem cell graft. The receptor set was obtained from a human donor who donated a stem cell graft to a child with acute myeloid leukemia. Each CDR3 is given with its conserved first and last residue.

V gene	J gene	CDR3 protein
TRBV7-9	TRBJ2-1	CASSSIGESSYNEQFF
TRBV7-6	TRBJ2-3	CASSQTLSTDTQYF
TRBV7-6	TRBJ1-5	CASSLVYQPQHF
TRBV12-3/TRBV12-4	TRBJ2-1	CASSFGTSGGPYNEQFF
TRBV7-6	TRBJ1-6	CASSLDRGSNSPLHF
TRBV9	TRBJ2-7	CASSVSGTSGTYEQYF
TRBV12-3/TRBV12-4	TRBJ1-1	CASRTGVIEAFF
TRBV20-1	TRBJ2-7	CSARVPIGASYEQYF
TRBV7-9	TRBJ2-2	CASSPRTGVPGELFF
TRBV5-4	TRBJ2-2	CASSPPLTQTGELFF
TRBV7-9	TRBJ1-2	CASSGATVYGYTF
TRBV29-1	TRBJ2-7	CSVPGTGSEQYF
TRBV6-2/TRBV6-3	TRBJ2-1	CASSSIYHGTYNEQFF
TRBV5-1	TRBJ1-5	CASSLEGWSGQPQHF
TRBV20-1	TRBJ2-7	CSARGLTGRSSYEQYF
TRBV7-2	TRBJ2-7	CASSYGSDPSYEQYF
TRBV7-2	TRBJ1-5	CASSLTFGNQPQHF
TRBV7-9	TRBJ1-6	CASSSPNPNSPLHF
TRBV20-1	TRBJ2-1	CSARALSSYNEQFF
TRBV20-1	TRBJ1-2	CSATPADRAEQGYTF
TRBV27	TRBJ2-2	CASSLEGFGELFF
TRBV7-9	TRBJ2-3	CASSLDPDTQYF
TRBV5-5	TRBJ2-3	CASSKGTALTDTQYF
TRBV7-2	TRBJ2-3	CASSLTGGGGDTQYF
TRBV20-1	TRBJ2-1	CSARDEKSSYNEQFF
TRBV29-1	TRBJ1-1	CSVSPQGLNTEAFF
TRBV7-2	TRBJ2-7	CASSLGGSAYDQYF
TRBV5-1	TRBJ1-1	CASSFGTGNTEAFF
TRBV12-3/TRBV12-4	TRBJ1-1	CASSFGFQGNTEAFF
TRBV5-4	TRBJ1-2	CASSSVKATSYGYTF
TRBV29-1	TRBJ1-4	CSVSTGKQGKLFF
TRBV20-1	TRBJ1-2	CSARATGDGYTF
TRBV27	TRBJ1-5	CASSYVGGEQPQHF
TRBV15	TRBJ2-5	CATSSDLYLFQETQYF
TRBV29-1	TRBJ1-4	CSVARRTGGAELFF
TRBV5-5	TRBJ1-6	CASSFYRAEIPLHF